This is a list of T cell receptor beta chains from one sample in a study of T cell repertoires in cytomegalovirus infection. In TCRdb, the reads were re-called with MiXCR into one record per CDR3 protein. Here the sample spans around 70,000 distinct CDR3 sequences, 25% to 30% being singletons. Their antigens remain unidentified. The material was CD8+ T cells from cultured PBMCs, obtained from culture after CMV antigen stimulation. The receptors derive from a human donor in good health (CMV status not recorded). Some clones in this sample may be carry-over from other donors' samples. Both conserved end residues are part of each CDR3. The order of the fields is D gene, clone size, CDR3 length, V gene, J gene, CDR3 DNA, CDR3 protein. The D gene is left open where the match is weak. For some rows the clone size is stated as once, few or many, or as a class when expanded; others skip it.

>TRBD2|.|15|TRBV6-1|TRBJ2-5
TGTGCCAGCAGTGGACTAGCGGGTAGGAGAGAGACCCAGTACTTC
CASSGLAGRRETQYF
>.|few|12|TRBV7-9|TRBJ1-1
TGTGCCAGCAGCTTAGCCCAACCTGAAGCTTTCTTT
CASSLAQPEAFF
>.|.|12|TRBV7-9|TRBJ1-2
TGTGCCAGCAGCCCCGACAGATATGGCTACACCTTC
CASSPDRYGYTF
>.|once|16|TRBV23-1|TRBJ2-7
TGCGCCAGCGGGAGTGTGCGTTGGAGGGATCTCTACGAGCAGTACTTC
CASGSVRWRDLYEQYF
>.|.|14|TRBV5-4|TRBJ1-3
TGTGCCAGCAGCTTGTCAGGGACAGGAAACACCATATATTTT
CASSLSGTGNTIYF
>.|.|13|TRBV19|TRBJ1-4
TGTGCCAGTAGTATACGGAGTACGGAAAAACTGTTTTTT
CASSIRSTEKLFF
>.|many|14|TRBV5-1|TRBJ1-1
TGCGCCAGCAGCTTGGGGGAGGGCCCCGCTGAAGCTTTCTTT
CASSLGEGPAEAFF
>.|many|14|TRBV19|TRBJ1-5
TGTGCCAGTAGTCTCAAGACTAGCAATCAGCCCCAGCATTTT
CASSLKTSNQPQHF
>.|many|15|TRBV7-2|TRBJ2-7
TGTGCCAGCAGCTTAGCGGGGGCTAGGATGGACGAGCAGTACTTC
CASSLAGARMDEQYF
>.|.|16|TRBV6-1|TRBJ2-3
TGTGCCAGCAGTTTTACGGCGGGATCTTACACAGATACGCAGTATTTT
CASSFTAGSYTDTQYF
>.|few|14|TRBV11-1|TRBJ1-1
TGTGCCAGCAGCTTAGCCGCAGGGAACACTGAAGCTTTCTTT
CASSLAAGNTEAFF
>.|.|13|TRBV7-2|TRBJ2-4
TGTGCCAGCAGCTTAGGTCCGAGGGACATTCAGTACTTC
CASSLGPRDIQYF
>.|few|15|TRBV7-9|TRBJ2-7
TGTGCCAGCAGCTTAAGAGGAGACAGCTCCTACGAGCAGTACTTC
CASSLRGDSSYEQYF
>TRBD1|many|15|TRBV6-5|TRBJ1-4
TGTGCCAGCAGTTACTCGGAGACAGGGGGAGGAAAACTGTTTTTT
CASSYSETGGGKLFF
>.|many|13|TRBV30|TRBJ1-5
TGTGCCTGGAGTGGACGGGGGGACCAGCCCCAGCATTTT
CAWSGRGDQPQHF
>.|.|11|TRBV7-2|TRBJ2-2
TGTGCCAGCACCTACACCGGGGAGCTGTTTTTT
CASTYTGELFF
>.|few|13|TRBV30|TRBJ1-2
TGTGCCTGGAGTGTAGAGGCCCGCGAGGGCTACACCTTC
CAWSVEAREGYTF
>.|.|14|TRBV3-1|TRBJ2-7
TGTGCCAGCAGCCAAGGGCAGGGTAGGAACGAGCAGTACTTC
CASSQGQGRNEQYF
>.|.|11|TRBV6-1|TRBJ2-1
TGTGCCAGCAGGGGACTCTGGGGGCAGTTCTTC
CASRGLWGQFF
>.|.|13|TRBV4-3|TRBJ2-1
TGCGCCAGCAGCCAAGCGGGGGTCAATGAGCAGTTCTTC
CASSQAGVNEQFF
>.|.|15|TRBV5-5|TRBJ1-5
TGTGCCAGCAGCCCGGAAACAGGGCTTAATCAGCCCCAGCATTTT
CASSPETGLNQPQHF
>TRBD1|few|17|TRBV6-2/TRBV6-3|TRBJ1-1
TGTGCCAGCAGTCTTAGGGGTCCAGGGGGGTTGAACACTGAAGCTTTCTTT
CASSLRGPGGLNTEAFF
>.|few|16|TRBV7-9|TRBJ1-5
TGTGCCAGCAGCTTAGAAAAGGGGGAAAGCAATCAGCCCCAGCATTTT
CASSLEKGESNQPQHF
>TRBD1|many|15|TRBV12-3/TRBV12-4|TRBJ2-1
TGTGCCAGCTTCGAGACAGGGGGCGCGAATAATGAGCAGTTCTTC
CASFETGGANNEQFF
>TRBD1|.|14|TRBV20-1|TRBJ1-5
TGCAGTGCGCCGGGACAGGATAGCAATCAGCCCCAGCATTTT
CSAPGQDSNQPQHF
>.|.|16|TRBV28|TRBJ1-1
TGTGCCAGCAGTCCTATTCTGAAGGGCGTGAACACTGAAGCTTTCTTT
CASSPILKGVNTEAFF
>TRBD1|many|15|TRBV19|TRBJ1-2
TGTGCCAGTAGTCTGCGAGGGGACAGGGACTATGGCTACACCTTC
CASSLRGDRDYGYTF
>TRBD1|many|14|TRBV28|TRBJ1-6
TGTGCCAGCATAACGGACAGGACACATTCACCCCTCCACTTT
CASITDRTHSPLHF
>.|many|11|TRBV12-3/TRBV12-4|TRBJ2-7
TGTGCCACCTCATTGGGTCACGAGCAGTACTTC
CATSLGHEQYF
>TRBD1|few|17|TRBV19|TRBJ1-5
TGTGCCAGTAGTGGGTTCGACAGGGGAAATAGCAATCAGCCCCAGCATTTT
CASSGFDRGNSNQPQHF
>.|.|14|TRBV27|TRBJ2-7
TGTGCCAGCATGGGGTCGGATCACTCCTACGAGCAGTACTTC
CASMGSDHSYEQYF
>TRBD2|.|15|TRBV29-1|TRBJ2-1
TGCAGCGCCTCAGAGCGGGGGGACCCTTACAATGAGCAGTTCTTC
CSASERGDPYNEQFF
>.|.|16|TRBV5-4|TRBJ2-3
TGTGCCAGCAGCTTGGCCGGGCAGGGCCACACAGATACGCAGTATTTT
CASSLAGQGHTDTQYF
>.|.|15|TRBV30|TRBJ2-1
TGTGCCTGGAGTGAGGGGGCTAGCGGATACGATGAGCAGTTCTTC
CAWSEGASGYDEQFF
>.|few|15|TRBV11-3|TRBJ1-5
TGTGCCAGCAGCTTCCGGTGGGGTGGCAATCAGCCCCAGCATTTT
CASSFRWGGNQPQHF
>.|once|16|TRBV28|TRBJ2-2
TGTGCCAGCAGCCCCCTGGATCTCTCGAACACCGGGGAGCTGTTTTTT
CASSPLDLSNTGELFF
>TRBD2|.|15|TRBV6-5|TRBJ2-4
TGTGCCAGCAGCACTAGCGGTTTAGCCAAAAACATTCAGTACTTC
CASSTSGLAKNIQYF
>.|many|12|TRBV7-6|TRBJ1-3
TGTGCCAGCAGCTTAGTTCCGGCCACCATATATTTT
CASSLVPATIYF
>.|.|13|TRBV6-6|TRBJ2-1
TGTGCCAGCAGTTACTCAAGTTACAATGAGCAGTTCTTC
CASSYSSYNEQFF
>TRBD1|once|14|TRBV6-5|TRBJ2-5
TGTGCCAGCAGGGCCCGGGACAGCCAAGAGACCCAGTACTTC
CASRARDSQETQYF